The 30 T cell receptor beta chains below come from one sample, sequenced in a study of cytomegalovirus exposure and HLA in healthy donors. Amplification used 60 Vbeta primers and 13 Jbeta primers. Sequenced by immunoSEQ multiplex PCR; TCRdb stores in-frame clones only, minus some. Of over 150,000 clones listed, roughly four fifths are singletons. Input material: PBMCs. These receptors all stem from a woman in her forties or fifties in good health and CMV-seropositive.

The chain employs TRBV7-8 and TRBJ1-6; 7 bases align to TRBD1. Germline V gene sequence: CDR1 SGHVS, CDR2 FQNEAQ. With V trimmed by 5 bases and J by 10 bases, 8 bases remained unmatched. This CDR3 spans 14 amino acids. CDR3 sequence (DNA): TGTGCCAGCAGCCGAGGAGGGGGCCGGTCACCCCTCCACTTT. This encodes CASSRGGGRSPLHF.

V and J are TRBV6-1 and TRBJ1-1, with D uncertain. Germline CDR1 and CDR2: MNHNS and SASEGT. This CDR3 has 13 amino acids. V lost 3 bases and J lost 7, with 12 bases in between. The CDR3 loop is CASSEVQEGEAFF. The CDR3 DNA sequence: TGTGCCAGCAGTGAGGTCCAAGAGGGTGAAGCTTTCTTT.

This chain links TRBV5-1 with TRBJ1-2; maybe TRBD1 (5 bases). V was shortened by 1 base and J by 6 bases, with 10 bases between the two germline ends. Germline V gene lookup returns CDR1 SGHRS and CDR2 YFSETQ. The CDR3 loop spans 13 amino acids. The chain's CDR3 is CASSLLGVDGYTF. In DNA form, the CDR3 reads TGCGCCAGCAGCTTGTTAGGGGTGGATGGCTACACCTTC.

CDR3 in DNA: TGTGCTAGTGGACAGGGTATCCCGCAGTATTTT. Protein product: CASGQGIPQYF. The V and J genes are TRBV12-5 and TRBJ2-3; possibly TRBD1 for D (6 bases). CDR3 size: 11 residues. The V end lost 6 bases, the J end lost 10 bases, and 11 bases lay between the germline ends. Germline V gene sequence: CDR1 LGHNT, CDR2 FRNRAP.

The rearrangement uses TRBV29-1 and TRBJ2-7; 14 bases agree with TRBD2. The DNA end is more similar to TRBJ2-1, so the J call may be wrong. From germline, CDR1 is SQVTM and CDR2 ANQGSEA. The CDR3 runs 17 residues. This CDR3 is CSVEKRAGLAGAGEQFF. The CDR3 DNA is TGCAGCGTTGAGAAAAGGGCGGGACTAGCGGGGGCCGGGGAGCAGTTCTTC.

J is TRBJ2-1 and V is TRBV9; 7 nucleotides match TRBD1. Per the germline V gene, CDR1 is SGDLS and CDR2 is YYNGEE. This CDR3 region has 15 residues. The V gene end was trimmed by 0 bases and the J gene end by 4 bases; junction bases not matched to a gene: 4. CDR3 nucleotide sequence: TGTGCCAGCAGCGTAGAGGGACAGAGTTACAATGAGCAGTTCTTC. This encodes CASSVEGQSYNEQFF.

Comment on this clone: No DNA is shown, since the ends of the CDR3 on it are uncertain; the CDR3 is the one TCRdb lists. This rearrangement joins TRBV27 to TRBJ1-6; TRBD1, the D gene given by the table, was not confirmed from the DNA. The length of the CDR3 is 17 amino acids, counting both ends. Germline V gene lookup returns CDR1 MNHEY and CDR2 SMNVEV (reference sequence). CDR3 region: CASSSSPFSSYNSPLHF.

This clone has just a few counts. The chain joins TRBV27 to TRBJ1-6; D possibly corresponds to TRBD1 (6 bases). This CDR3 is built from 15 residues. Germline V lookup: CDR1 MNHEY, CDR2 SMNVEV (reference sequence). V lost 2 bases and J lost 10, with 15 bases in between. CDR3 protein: CASSLALGRGSPLHF. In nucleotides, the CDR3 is TGTGCCAGCAGTTTAGCTTTGGGCAGGGGATCACCCCTCCACTTT.

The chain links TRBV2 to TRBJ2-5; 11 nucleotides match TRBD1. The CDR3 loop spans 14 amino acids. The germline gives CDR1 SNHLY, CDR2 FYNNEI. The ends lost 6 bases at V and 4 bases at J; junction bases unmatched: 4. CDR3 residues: CASRHGQGAETQYF. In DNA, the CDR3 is TGTGCCAGCAGGCATGGACAGGGGGCAGAGACCCAGTACTTC.

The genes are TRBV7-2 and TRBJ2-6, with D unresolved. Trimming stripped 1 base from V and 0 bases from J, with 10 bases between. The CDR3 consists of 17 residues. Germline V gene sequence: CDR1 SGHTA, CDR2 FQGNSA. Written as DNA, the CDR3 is TGTGCCAGCAGCTTAGGGCCAGCGACCTCTGGGGCCAACGTCCTGACTTTC. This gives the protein CASSLGPATSGANVLTF.

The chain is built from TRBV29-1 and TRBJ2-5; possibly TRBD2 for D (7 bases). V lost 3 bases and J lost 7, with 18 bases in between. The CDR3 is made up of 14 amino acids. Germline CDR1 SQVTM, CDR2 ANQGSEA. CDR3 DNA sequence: TGCAGCGTTGACTCCGGGGGGCAGGAGGGGACCCAGTACTTC. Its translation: CSVDSGGQEGTQYF.

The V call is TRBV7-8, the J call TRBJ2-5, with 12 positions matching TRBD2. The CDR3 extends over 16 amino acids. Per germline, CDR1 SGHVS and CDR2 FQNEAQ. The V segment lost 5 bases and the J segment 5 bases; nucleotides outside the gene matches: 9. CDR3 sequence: CASSPRLAGDTETQYF. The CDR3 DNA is TGTGCCAGCAGCCCGCGACTAGCGGGGGACACGGAGACCCAGTACTTC.

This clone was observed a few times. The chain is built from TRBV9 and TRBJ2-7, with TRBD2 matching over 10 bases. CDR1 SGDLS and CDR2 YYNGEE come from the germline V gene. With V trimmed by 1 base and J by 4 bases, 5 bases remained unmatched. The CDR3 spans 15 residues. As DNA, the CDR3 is TGTGCCAGCAGCGTAAACCCTAGCGGGGGATACGAGCAGTACTTC. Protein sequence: CASSVNPSGGYEQYF.

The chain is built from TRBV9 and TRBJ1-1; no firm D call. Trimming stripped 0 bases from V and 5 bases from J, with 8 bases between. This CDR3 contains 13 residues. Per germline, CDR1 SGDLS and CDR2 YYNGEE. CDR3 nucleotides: TGTGCCAGCAGCGTAGAATCCGGGACTGAAGCTTTCTTT. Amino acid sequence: CASSVESGTEAFF.

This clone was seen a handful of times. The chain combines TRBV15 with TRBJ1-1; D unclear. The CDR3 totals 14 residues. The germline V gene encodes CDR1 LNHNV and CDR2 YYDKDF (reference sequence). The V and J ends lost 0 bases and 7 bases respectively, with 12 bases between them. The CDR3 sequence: CATSRDLWAVEAFF. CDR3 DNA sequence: TGTGCCACCAGCAGAGATCTATGGGCAGTTGAAGCTTTCTTT.

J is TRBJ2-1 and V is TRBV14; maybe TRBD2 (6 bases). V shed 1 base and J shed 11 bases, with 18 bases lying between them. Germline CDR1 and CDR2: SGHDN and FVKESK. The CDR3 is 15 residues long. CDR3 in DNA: TGTGCCAGCAGCCAAGCTGGAGGGCCTCGAATGAAGCAGTTCTTC. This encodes CASSQAGGPRMKQFF.

The CDR3 DNA sequence: TGTGCCAGCATGGGCCATAAAGCGGGGGGGCCGCATGAGCAGTTCTTC. This gives the protein CASMGHKAGGPHEQFF. The chain links TRBV2 to TRBJ2-1, with 10 nucleotides matching TRBD2. Germline loops: CDR1 SNHLY, CDR2 FYNNEI. Trimming took 7 bases from V and 8 from J; bases not matched to a gene: 14. The CDR3 length is 16 residues.

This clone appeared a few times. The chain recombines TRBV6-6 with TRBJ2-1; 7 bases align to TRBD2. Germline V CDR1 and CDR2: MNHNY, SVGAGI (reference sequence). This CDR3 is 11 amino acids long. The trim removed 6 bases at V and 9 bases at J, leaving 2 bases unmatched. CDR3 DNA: TGTGCCAGCAGCCGCGGGGGTGAGCAGTTCTTC. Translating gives CASSRGGEQFF.

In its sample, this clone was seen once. The CDR3 sequence is CASSDRTGIVTEAFF. Written as DNA, the CDR3 is TGTGCCAGCAGTGACCGGACAGGGATTGTTACTGAAGCTTTCTTT. This chain connects TRBV6-1 to TRBJ1-1; 8 bases agree with TRBD1. The CDR3 spans 15 residues. Looked up from germline, CDR1 is MNHNS and CDR2 is SASEGT. With 3 bases clipped from V and 5 bases from J, the junction kept 8 bases outside the gene matches.

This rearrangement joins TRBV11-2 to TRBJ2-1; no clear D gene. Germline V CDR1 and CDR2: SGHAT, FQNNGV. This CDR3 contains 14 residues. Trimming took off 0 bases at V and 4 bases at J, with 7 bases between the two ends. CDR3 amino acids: CASSLDLGYNEQFF. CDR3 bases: TGTGCCAGCAGCTTAGATCTAGGATACAATGAGCAGTTCTTC. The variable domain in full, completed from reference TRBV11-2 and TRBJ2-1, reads EAGVAQSPRYKIIEKRQSVAFWCNPISGHATLYWYQQILGQGPKLLIQFQNNGVVDDSQLPKDRFSAERLKGVDSTLKIQPAKLEDSAVYLCASSLDLGYNEQFFGPGTRLTVL.

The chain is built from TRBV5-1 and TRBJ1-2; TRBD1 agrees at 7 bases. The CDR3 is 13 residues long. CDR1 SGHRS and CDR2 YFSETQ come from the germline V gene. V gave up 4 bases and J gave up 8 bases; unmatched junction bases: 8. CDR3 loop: CASSVDRAWGYTF. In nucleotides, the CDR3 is TGCGCCAGCAGCGTCGACAGGGCATGGGGCTACACCTTC.

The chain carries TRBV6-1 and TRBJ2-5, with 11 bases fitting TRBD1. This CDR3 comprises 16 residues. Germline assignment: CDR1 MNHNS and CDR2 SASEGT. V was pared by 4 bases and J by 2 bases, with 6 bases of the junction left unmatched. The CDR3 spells CASSGRTGGIQETQYF. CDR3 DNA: TGTGCCAGCAGTGGAAGGACAGGGGGCATTCAAGAGACCCAGTACTTC.

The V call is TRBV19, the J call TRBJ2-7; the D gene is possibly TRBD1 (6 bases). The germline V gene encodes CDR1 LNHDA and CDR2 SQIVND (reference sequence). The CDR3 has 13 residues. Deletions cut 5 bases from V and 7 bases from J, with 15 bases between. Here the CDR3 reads CASSLGTFAEQYF. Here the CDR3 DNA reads TGTGCCAGTAGTCTCGGGACATTCGCTGAGCAGTACTTC.

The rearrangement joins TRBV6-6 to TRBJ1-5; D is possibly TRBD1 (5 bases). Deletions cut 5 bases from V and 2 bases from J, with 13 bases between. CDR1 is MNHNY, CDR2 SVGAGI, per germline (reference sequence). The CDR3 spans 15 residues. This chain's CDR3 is CASSPRVEGNQPQHF. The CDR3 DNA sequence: TGTGCCAGCAGTCCCAGGGTTGAGGGCAATCAGCCCCAGCATTTT.

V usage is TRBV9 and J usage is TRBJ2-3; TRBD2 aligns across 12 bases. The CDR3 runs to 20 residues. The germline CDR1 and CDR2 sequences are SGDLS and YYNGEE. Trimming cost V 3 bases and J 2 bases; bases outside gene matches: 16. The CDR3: CASSGTTSGGYVDYTDTQYF. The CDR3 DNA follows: TGTGCCAGCAGCGGGACCACTAGCGGGGGGTACGTGGACTACACAGATACGCAGTATTTT. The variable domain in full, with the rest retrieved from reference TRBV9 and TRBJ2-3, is DSGVTQTPKHLITATGQRVTLRCSPRSGDLSVYWYQQSLDQGLQFLIQYYNGEERAKGNILERFSAQQFPDLHSELNLSSLELGDSALYFCASSGTTSGGYVDYTDTQYFGPGTRLTVL.

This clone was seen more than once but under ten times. As DNA, the CDR3 is TGTGCCAGCAGCTACTCGTTCACTGAAGCTTTCTTT. Protein product: CASSYSFTEAFF. The chain carries TRBV11-2 and TRBJ1-1; no definite D call. CDR1 SGHAT and CDR2 FQNNGV come from the germline V gene. The CDR3 spans 12 residues. With 4 bases removed from V and 4 bases from J, the gap between germline ends came to 7 bases.

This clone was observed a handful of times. CDR3 nucleotides: TGTGCCAGCAGTGTTTCAGGGACAGGGGTAAGTGGCTACACCTTC. It encodes CASSVSGTGVSGYTF. The rearrangement links TRBV2 to TRBJ1-2, with TRBD1 matching over 10 bases. The CDR3 runs to 15 residues. Trimming removed 4 bases from V and 7 bases from J; junction bases left unmatched: 9. Germline lookup yields CDR1 SNHLY and CDR2 FYNNEI.

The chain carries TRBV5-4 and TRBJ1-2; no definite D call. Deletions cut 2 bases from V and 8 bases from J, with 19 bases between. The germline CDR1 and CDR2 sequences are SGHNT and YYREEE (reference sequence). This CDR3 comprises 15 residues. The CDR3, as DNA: TGTGCCAGCAGCTTCTGGAGGGCCCGGCTAAGGGGCTACACCTTC. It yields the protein CASSFWRARLRGYTF.

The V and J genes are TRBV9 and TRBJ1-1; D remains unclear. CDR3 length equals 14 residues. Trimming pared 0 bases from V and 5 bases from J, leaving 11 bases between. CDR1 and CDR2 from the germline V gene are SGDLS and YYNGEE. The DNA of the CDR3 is TGTGCCAGCAGCGTAGTTCCAACCGGGACTGAAGCTTTCTTT. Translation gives CASSVVPTGTEAFF.

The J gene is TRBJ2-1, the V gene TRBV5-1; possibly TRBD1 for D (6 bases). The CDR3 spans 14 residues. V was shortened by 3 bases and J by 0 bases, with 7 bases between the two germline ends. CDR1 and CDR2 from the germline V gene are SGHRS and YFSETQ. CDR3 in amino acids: CASSWTDSYNEQFF. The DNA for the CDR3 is TGCGCCAGCAGCTGGACAGACTCCTACAATGAGCAGTTCTTC.